This T cell receptor beta chain was obtained from a study of blood T cell repertoires in COVID-19. Original methodology: Using reference gene primer amplification, nucleated cell counts were estimated. Using immunoSEQ multiplex PCR, the repertoire was profiled, and TCRdb retains in-frame clones only, with some absent. The D gene and trimming were derived from the DNA, and the V and J assignments and clone size from that table. The profile covers about 130,000 clones, with less than 90% appearing a single time and under 8% taken by the ten largest. CDR1 SGHRS and CDR2 YFSETQ come from the germline V gene. The CDR3 sequence is 15 residues long. V shed 4 bases, J shed 5 bases, and the junction held 10 bases outside the gene matches.

What was sequenced was peripheral blood. The chain joins TRBV5-1 to TRBJ1-2; TRBD1 matches 8 bases. This TCR came from a man older than 75 with active or convalescent COVID-19. CDR3 loop: CASSPTTGDVYGYTF. The CDR3 nucleotides are TGCGCCAGCAGCCCGACGACAGGGGACGTGTATGGCTACACCTTC.